Listed here are 10 T cell receptor beta chains from one sample, sequenced in a study of cytomegalovirus exposure and HLA in healthy donors. The PCR used 60 Vbeta and 13 Jbeta primers. TCRdb keeps only in-frame clones here, not all; method: immunoSEQ multiplex PCR. The data contain over 150,000 clones, 84% of them seen just once; the ten biggest clones take up roughly 5.2%. Sequenced input: PBMCs. The receptors stem from a girl aged 5 to 17 in good health and CMV-seropositive.

Only one count was recorded for this clone. Here the CDR3 reads CASISTGQIRSPLHF. The CDR3 DNA sequence: TGCGCCAGCATTAGTACGGGACAGATTAGATCACCCCTCCACTTT. The chain links TRBV5-1 to TRBJ1-6, with 7 bases identical to TRBD1. This CDR3 comprises 15 residues. Germline V lookup: CDR1 SGHRS, CDR2 YFSETQ. J was trimmed by 10 bases and V by 6 bases; bases with no gene match: 13. The variable domain in full, completed from reference TRBV5-1 and TRBJ1-6, reads KAGVTQTPRYLIKTRGQQVTLSCSPISGHRSVSWYQQTPGQGLQFLFEYFSETQRNKGNFPGRFSGRQFSNSRSEMNVSTLELGDSALYLCASISTGQIRSPLHFGNGTRLTVT.

The gene calls are TRBV19 and TRBJ1-1; D not resolved. V dropped 4 bases and J dropped 0 bases, with 12 bases sitting between them. Germline CDR1 LNHDA, CDR2 SQIVND (reference sequence). CDR3 size: 15 residues. The CDR3 is CASSNPPLLNTEAFF. In DNA, the CDR3 is TGTGCCAGTAGTAACCCCCCACTTTTGAACACTGAAGCTTTCTTT. The complete variable domain, with remaining parts taken from reference TRBV19 and TRBJ1-1, reads DGGITQSPKYLFRKEGQNVTLSCEQNLNHDAMYWYRQDPGQGLRLIYYSQIVNDFQKGDIAEGYSVSREKKESFPLTVTSAQKNPTAFYLCASSNPPLLNTEAFFGQGTRLTVV.

V is TRBV19 and J is TRBJ1-2, with D unclear. V lost 3 bases, J lost 5 bases, and 4 bases lay in between. The CDR3 sequence is 11 residues long. CDR1 and CDR2 from the germline V gene are LNHDA and SQIVND (reference sequence). In DNA, the CDR3 is TGTGCCAGTAGTATGCTATATGGCTACACCTTC. Amino acid sequence: CASSMLYGYTF.

V usage is TRBV7-2 and J usage is TRBJ1-3, with a weak D call TRBD1 (6 bases). V was clipped by 4 bases and J by 0 bases, with 16 bases between them. The CDR3 loop spans 17 amino acids. Looked up from germline, CDR1 is SGHTA and CDR2 is FQGNSA. The CDR3 reads CASSSHYRAGSGNTIYF. The CDR3 DNA follows: TGTGCCAGCAGCTCTCACTACAGGGCCGGCTCTGGAAACACCATATATTTT.

V is TRBV25-1 and J is TRBJ1-2; D might be TRBD1 (5 bases). This CDR3 contains 15 residues. V was shortened by 0 bases and J by 5 bases, with 13 bases between the two germline ends. The germline V gene encodes CDR1 MGHDK and CDR2 SYGVNS. The CDR3 spells CASSEYHRSPYGYTF. DNA for the CDR3: TGTGCCAGCAGTGAATATCACAGGTCCCCTTATGGCTACACCTTC.

The chain has TRBV6-6 and TRBJ2-7; 7 bases fit TRBD2. The CDR3 contains 11 residues. The J segment lost 7 bases and the V segment lost 8 bases, leaving 5 bases of the junction unmatched. Per germline, CDR1 MNHNY and CDR2 SVGAGI (reference sequence). The CDR3 DNA follows: TGTGCCAGCCACCGGGGGGAAGAGCAGTACTTC. Encoded protein: CASHRGEEQYF.

The rearrangement joins TRBV10-1 to TRBJ2-5; TRBD2 matches at 9 bases. The V gene end was trimmed by 4 bases and the J gene end by 4 bases; junction bases not matched to a gene: 7. CDR3 length: 15 amino acids. Germline CDR1 is WNHNN and CDR2 is SYGVQD (reference sequence). CDR3 in amino acids: CASSGGLASGETQYF. CDR3 sequence (DNA): TGCGCCAGCAGTGGGGGACTAGCTTCGGGAGAGACCCAGTACTTC.

This clone showed up just a few times. This sequence joins TRBV7-9 and TRBJ1-2; D might be TRBD1 (6 bases). Germline V gene data show CDR1 as SEHNR and CDR2 as FQNEAQ (reference sequence). Trimming cost V 1 base and J 7 bases, with 7 bases left between them. The length of the CDR3 is 12 residues. The CDR3 DNA sequence: TGTGCCAGCAGCTTAGAACAGGGTGGCTACACCTTC. It is translated as CASSLEQGGYTF.

This clone was seen a single time. The V call is TRBV7-9, the J call TRBJ2-7, with 8 bases that match TRBD1. This CDR3 spans 14 amino acids. Trimming took 5 bases from V and 3 from J; bases not matched to a gene: 6. Germline V gene lookup returns CDR1 SEHNR and CDR2 FQNEAQ (reference sequence). CDR3 DNA sequence: TGTGCCAGCAGCCCCGGACAGGGCCACTACGAGCAGTACTTC. Amino acids: CASSPGQGHYEQYF.

The chain links TRBV5-1 to TRBJ1-6; 10 bases match TRBD1. The germline V gene encodes CDR1 SGHRS and CDR2 YFSETQ. Trimming cost V 2 bases and J 0 bases; bases outside gene matches: 5. CDR3 size: 18 residues. The CDR3 nucleotides are TGCGCCAGCAGCTTAGTAGGGACAGGGGACTCCTATAATTCACCCCTCCACTTT. It translates to CASSLVGTGDSYNSPLHF.